The present T cell receptor beta chain was sequenced within a study of graft-versus-host responses after intestinal transplantation. General study results and limits: Researchers found GvH clones in recipient marrow, and some showed up first in ileum or blood.

Concerning this clone itself: The antigen remains undetermined.

Trimming took off 4 bases at V and 14 bases at J, with 21 bases between the two ends. Germline-derived CDR1 and CDR2 are SGHNT and YYREEE (reference sequence). The CDR3 totals 14 residues. Repertoires were generated with immunoSEQ multiplex PCR, while TCRdb's copy carries only in-frame clones and drops some. The table lists tens of thousands of clones, over 75% of them singletons. The sample was unstimulated CD4+ T cells sorted from spleen or lymph node cells, taken before transplant. The source of this sequence is a human donor who was the organ donor for an intestinal transplant. The chain uses TRBV5-4 and TRBJ1-4; D is perhaps TRBD1 (6 bases). CDR3 DNA: TGTGCCAGCAGCCAAAGTCGGGGGGCTGAGGATCTGTTTTTT. Protein: CASSQSRGAEDLFF.